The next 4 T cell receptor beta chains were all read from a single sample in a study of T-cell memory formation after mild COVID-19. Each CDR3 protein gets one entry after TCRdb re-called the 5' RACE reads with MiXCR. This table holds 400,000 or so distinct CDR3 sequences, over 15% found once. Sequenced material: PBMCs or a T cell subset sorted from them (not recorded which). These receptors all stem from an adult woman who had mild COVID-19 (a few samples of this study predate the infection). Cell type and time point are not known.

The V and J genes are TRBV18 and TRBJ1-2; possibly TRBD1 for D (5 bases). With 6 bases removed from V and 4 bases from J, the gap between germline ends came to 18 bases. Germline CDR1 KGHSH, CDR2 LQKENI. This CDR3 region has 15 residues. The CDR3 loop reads CASSQALAQAYGYTF. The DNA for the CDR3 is TGTGCCAGCTCGCAAGCACTAGCACAGGCCTATGGCTACACCTTC.

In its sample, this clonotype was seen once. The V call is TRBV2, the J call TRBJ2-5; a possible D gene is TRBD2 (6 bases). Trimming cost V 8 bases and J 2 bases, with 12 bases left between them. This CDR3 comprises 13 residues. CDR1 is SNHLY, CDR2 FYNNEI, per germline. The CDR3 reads CASQTSRQETQYF. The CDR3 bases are TGTGCCAGCCAAACTAGCAGACAAGAGACCCAGTACTTC.

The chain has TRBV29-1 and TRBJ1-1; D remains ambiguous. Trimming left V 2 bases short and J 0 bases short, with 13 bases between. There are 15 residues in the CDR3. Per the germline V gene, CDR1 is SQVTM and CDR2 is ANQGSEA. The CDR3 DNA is TGCAGCGTTGAATTGTGGTCGCCAGTGAACACTGAAGCTTTCTTT. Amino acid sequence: CSVELWSPVNTEAFF.

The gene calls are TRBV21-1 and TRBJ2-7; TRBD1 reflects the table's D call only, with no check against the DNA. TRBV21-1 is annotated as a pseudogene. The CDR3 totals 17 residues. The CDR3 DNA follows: TGTGCCAGCAGCAAATCCGGGACAGAACCGATGGCCTACGAGCAGTACTTC. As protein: CASSKSGTEPMAYEQYF.